The TCR beta chain under discussion was sequenced for a study of cytotoxic CD8 clonotypes in ibrutinib-treated CLL. For the study at large: Across the patients, 10 to 12 were relapsed/refractory, over 14 treatment-naive and 17 to 18 IGHV unmutated. Overall study findings and caveats: Clonality (at baseline) was higher than in age-matched healthy donors and tracked circulating CD8+ T-cell counts. On treatment, the uncommon public clonotypes contracted or remained stable.

Here immunoSEQ multiplex PCR was the method, and the copy in TCRdb shows in-frame clones only, minus some. Of 120,000 to 150,000 clones in the sample, around three quarters were seen once. The CDR3 covers 16 residues. Trimming cost V 5 bases and J 4 bases; bases outside gene matches: 7. Germline V gene lookup returns CDR1 SEHNR and CDR2 FQNEAQ (reference sequence). Genomic DNA (about 2 micrograms) was obtained from cryopreserved PBMCs for construction of TCR beta libraries. Turning to this clone: Its antigen is not identified.

This chain links TRBV7-9 with TRBJ1-4; TRBD1 matches at 10 bases. The sample in question was PBMCs, obtained after 12 months of ibrutinib treatment. This clonotype was sampled from a human donor with chronic lymphocytic leukemia. Here the CDR3 DNA reads TGTGCCAGCAGCCTCCGGGACAGGGGTCTTAATGAAAAACTGTTTTTT. Encoded protein: CASSLRDRGLNEKLFF.